A single sample gave rise to the 27 T cell receptor beta chains below, sequenced in a study of shared clonotypes between healthy human individuals. Data came from immunoSEQ multiplex PCR; TCRdb stores just in-frame clones and leaves some out. The sample lists more than 1.2 million clones, approximately 98.5% occurring once. The sample taken for sequencing was naive CD4+ T cells sorted from blood. Subset reported: CD45RA+ positively selected. These receptors were taken from a man younger than 45 in good health.

Regarding this clone: The sample carries other DNA sequences with the same CDR3. The chain couples TRBV6-1 to TRBJ1-5; D unclear. The V gene's germline CDR1 is MNHNS and CDR2 SASEGT. The CDR3 runs 13 residues. V was shortened by 4 bases and J by 3 bases, with 7 bases between the two germline ends. The CDR3 nucleotides are TGTGCCAGCAGTGGGGGAGTCAATCAGCCCCAGCATTTT. Its translation is CASSGGVNQPQHF.

This clone was found once. This CDR3 is CASSPLLGANLINEQFF. The CDR3 nucleotides read TGTGCCAGCAGTCCTCTACTTGGGGCTAACCTTATCAATGAGCAGTTCTTC. The chain combines TRBV5-4 with TRBJ2-1; tentative D call: TRBD1 (5 bases). This CDR3 spans 17 amino acids. V gave up 5 bases and J gave up 6 bases, with 24 bases separating them. Germline V gene lookup returns CDR1 SGHNT and CDR2 YYREEE (reference sequence). The entire variable domain, with the rest obtained from reference TRBV5-4 and TRBJ2-1, is as follows: ETGVTQSPTHLIKTRGQQVTLRCSSQSGHNTVSWYQQALGQGPQFIFQYYREEENGRGNFPPRFSGLQFPNYSSELNVNALELDDSALYLCASSPLLGANLINEQFFGPGTRLTVL.

The chain is built from TRBV28 and TRBJ1-1; weak D call: TRBD1 (5 bases). Trimming took 2 bases from V and 10 from J, leaving 8 bases between them. CDR1 is MDHEN and CDR2 is SYDVKM in the germline V gene. The CDR3 is made up of 11 amino acids. For the CDR3, the DNA is TGTGCCAGCAGTTTACCAGGGCTAGCTTTCTTT. Translated: CASSLPGLAFF.

The chain joins TRBV11-2 to TRBJ2-5; D perhaps matches TRBD1 (5 bases). The CDR3 length is 13 residues. Trimming shortened V by 3 bases and J by 3 bases, and 8 bases separated the two germline ends. The germline V gene has CDR1 SGHAT and CDR2 FQNNGV. The CDR3: CASSFPGKETQYF. Written as DNA, the CDR3 is TGTGCCAGCAGCTTCCCAGGGAAAGAGACCCAGTACTTC.

The chain is built from TRBV6-6 and TRBJ2-1; 14 bases match TRBD2. Germline assignment: CDR1 MNHNY and CDR2 SVGAGI (reference sequence). The CDR3 runs 16 residues. V shed 0 bases, J shed 6 bases, and the junction held 1 base outside the gene matches. CDR3 DNA sequence: TGTGCCAGCAGTTACTCGACTAGCGGGAGGGCCAATGAGCAGTTCTTC. Protein product: CASSYSTSGRANEQFF.

The chain combines TRBV6-6 with TRBJ2-3; D call uncertain. The CDR3 is 15 amino acids. V was shortened by 4 bases and J by 0 bases, with 11 bases between the two germline ends. Germline assignment: CDR1 MNHNY and CDR2 SVGAGI (reference sequence). CDR3 sequence: CASSLLDGSTDTQYF. The CDR3 nucleotides read TGTGCCAGCAGTTTGTTGGACGGGAGCACAGATACGCAGTATTTT.

The chain links TRBV28 to TRBJ2-7; 7 bases agree with TRBD1. The germline V gene encodes CDR1 MDHEN and CDR2 SYDVKM. Trimming took 6 bases from V and 3 from J; bases not matched to a gene: 5. The CDR3 extends over 13 amino acids. CDR3 nucleotides: TGTGCCAGCAGCGACGACAGGGTCTACGAGCAGTACTTC. It yields the protein CASSDDRVYEQYF. Full variable domain (remainder filled in from reference TRBV28 and TRBJ2-7): DVKVTQSSRYLVKRTGEKVFLECVQDMDHENMFWYRQDPGLGLRLIYFSYDVKMKEKGDIPEGYSVSREKKERFSLILESASTNQTSMYLCASSDDRVYEQYFGPGTRLTVT.

This chain uses TRBV10-3 with TRBJ2-7; 9 nucleotides line up with TRBD1. The CDR3 loop spans 14 amino acids. Germline CDR1 is ENHRY and CDR2 is SYGVKD. J gave up 3 bases and V 2 bases, and 2 bases lay outside the gene matches. The DNA for the CDR3 is TGTGCCATCAGTGAGCCGGACAGGGGCTACGAGCAGTACTTC. Encoded protein: CAISEPDRGYEQYF.

The chain links TRBV19 to TRBJ1-5; D remains unclear. Germline CDR1 is LNHDA and CDR2 is SQIVND (reference sequence). CDR3 length: 15 amino acids. Trimming removed 0 bases from V and 7 bases from J, with 13 bases in between. CDR3 nucleotides: TGTGCCAGTAGTATAGACCCCACGTTTCGACAGCCCCAGCATTTT. Translated, it gives CASSIDPTFRQPQHF.

This clone has just one count. This chain joins TRBV28 and TRBJ2-3, with 14 bases fitting TRBD2. Losses at the gene ends were 6 bases for V and 5 bases for J; bases not matched to a gene: 13. The CDR3 sequence is 18 residues long. CDR1 is MDHEN and CDR2 is SYDVKM in the germline V gene. The CDR3 sequence is CASSSPEGLAGVGDTQYF. The CDR3 coding sequence is TGTGCCAGCAGCTCCCCCGAGGGACTAGCGGGAGTGGGAGATACGCAGTATTTT.

This chain connects TRBV7-9 to TRBJ1-1; D may be TRBD1 (5 bases). Germline V gives CDR1 SEHNR, CDR2 FQNEAQ (reference sequence). This CDR3 region has 13 residues. Trimming stripped 5 bases from V and 3 bases from J, with 10 bases between. CDR3 amino acids: CASSRGLDTEAFF. The CDR3 bases are TGTGCCAGCAGCAGGGGTTTAGACACTGAAGCTTTCTTT. Full variable domain (remainder filled in from reference TRBV7-9 and TRBJ1-1): DTGVSQNPRHKITKRGQNVTFRCDPISEHNRLYWYRQTLGQGPEFLTYFQNEAQLEKSRLLSDRFSAERPKGSFSTLEIQRTEQGDSAMYLCASSRGLDTEAFFGQGTRLTVV.

The V gene is TRBV5-6, the J gene TRBJ2-1, with D possibly matching TRBD2 (5 bases). V was trimmed by 3 bases and J by 9 bases, leaving 16 bases between them. The V gene's germline CDR1 is SGHDT and CDR2 YYEEEE. The CDR3 consists of 14 residues. The DNA of the CDR3 is TGTGCCAGCAGCTCCGTCGGGGAGAAGGTTGAGCAGTTCTTC. This codes for CASSSVGEKVEQFF.

The genes are TRBV7-2 and TRBJ2-3; 8 positions agree with TRBD2. The CDR3 contains 15 residues. J lost 6 bases, V lost 4 bases, and 9 bases had no gene match. From germline, CDR1 is SGHTA and CDR2 FQGNSA. The CDR3: CASSSWGTRHDTQYF. The CDR3 DNA reads as TGTGCCAGCAGCTCCTGGGGGACTAGACATGATACGCAGTATTTT.

J is TRBJ1-2 and V is TRBV2; the match to TRBD1 covers 9 bases. This CDR3 spans 12 amino acids. Trimming cost V 3 bases and J 9 bases; bases outside gene matches: 2. CDR1 and CDR2 (germline): SNHLY, FYNNEI. The CDR3 DNA reads as TGTGCCAGCAGTGAGGACAGGGGTAGCTACACCTTC. Residues: CASSEDRGSYTF. Full variable domain (outside the CDR3, taken from reference TRBV2 and TRBJ1-2): EPEVTQTPSHQVTQMGQEVILRCVPISNHLYFYWYRQILGQKVEFLVSFYNNEISEKSEIFDDQFSVERPDGSNFTLKIRSTKLEDSAMYFCASSEDRGSYTFGSGTRLTVV.

The chain joins TRBV30 to TRBJ2-2; a weak D match, TRBD2 (5 bases). The ends were cut back, 0 bases at V and 2 bases at J, with 13 bases in the middle. The germline CDR1 and CDR2 sequences are GTSNPN and SVGIG (reference sequence). The CDR3 is 16 residues long. As DNA, the CDR3 is TGTGCCTGGAGTGTACGGGCTAGCAGAAACACCGGGGAGCTGTTTTTT. As protein: CAWSVRASRNTGELFF.

The chain is built from TRBV7-2 and TRBJ1-3; TRBD1 might be the D (6 bases). Per germline, CDR1 SGHTA and CDR2 FQGNSA. The CDR3 runs 15 residues. V dropped 7 bases and J dropped 3 bases, with 16 bases sitting between them. The CDR3 loop reads CASTWDTGGGNTIYF. In DNA, the CDR3 is TGTGCCAGCACCTGGGACACCGGAGGTGGAAACACCATATATTTT.

The chain is built from TRBV18 and TRBJ2-7, with 8 bases matching TRBD2. V lost 3 bases and J lost 8; bases outside the gene matches: 15. Germline CDR1 reads KGHSH; CDR2 reads LQKENI. The CDR3 extends over 16 amino acids. The CDR3 is CASSPLSREGSTKQYF. The CDR3 nucleotides are TGTGCCAGCTCACCGCTTTCCCGGGAGGGTTCTACGAAGCAGTACTTC.

This chain links TRBV28 with TRBJ2-4; no definite D call. The V end lost 4 bases, the J end lost 11 bases, and 12 bases lay between the germline ends. CDR3 length: 12 residues. Germline V gives CDR1 MDHEN, CDR2 SYDVKM. The DNA for the CDR3 is TGTGCCAGCAGTTCTACAGTTCCCCTTCAGTACTTC. Residues: CASSSTVPLQYF.

The chain uses TRBV10-1 and TRBJ2-2; D is possibly TRBD1 or TRBD2 (5 bases each). The germline CDR1 and CDR2 sequences are WNHNN and SYGVQD (reference sequence). V was clipped by 7 bases and J by 2 bases, with 17 bases between them. CDR3 size: 16 residues. The CDR3 DNA reads TGCGCCAGCACCGACCCGGCAGGGACCAACACCGGGGAGCTGTTTTTT. It encodes CASTDPAGTNTGELFF.

The V and J genes are TRBV5-4 and TRBJ2-3; TRBD1 aligns across 9 bases. Germline values: CDR1 SGHNT, CDR2 YYREEE (reference sequence). This CDR3 region has 16 residues. The V gene end was trimmed by 3 bases and the J gene end by 1 base; junction bases not matched to a gene: 6. CDR3 amino acids: CASSYPGQGRTDTQYF. The CDR3 region has the DNA TGTGCCAGCAGCTACCCGGGACAGGGTCGCACAGATACGCAGTATTTT.

The rearrangement links TRBV7-8 to TRBJ2-5, with TRBD1 identical over 8 bases. CDR1 and CDR2 from the germline V gene are SGHVS and FQNEAQ. V was clipped by 5 bases and J by 0 bases; unmatched bases: 5. The CDR3 loop spans 15 amino acids. CDR3 in DNA: TGTGCCAGCAGCATAATGACAGGGGACCAAGAGACCCAGTACTTC. It translates to CASSIMTGDQETQYF. The whole variable domain, filled in from reference TRBV7-8 and TRBJ2-5, reads GAGVSQSPRYKVAKRGQDVALRCDPISGHVSLFWYQQALGQGPEFLTYFQNEAQLDKSGLPSDRFFAERPEGSVSTLKIQRTQQEDSAVYLCASSIMTGDQETQYFGPGTRLLVL.

The V call is TRBV29-1, the J call TRBJ2-7, with TRBD1 identical over 7 bases. CDR1 is SQVTM, CDR2 ANQGSEA, per germline. V gave up 6 bases and J gave up 2 bases; unmatched junction bases: 7. The CDR3 contains 13 residues. CDR3 bases: TGCAGCGTGTATGTACAGGGGACCTACGAGCAGTACTTC. Its protein is CSVYVQGTYEQYF.

V and J are TRBV7-2 and TRBJ1-1, with 8 bases identical to TRBD1. The CDR3 contains 14 residues. V shed 5 bases, J shed 5 bases, and the junction held 7 bases outside the gene matches. Per germline, CDR1 SGHTA and CDR2 FQGNSA. The CDR3 protein is CASSGRGQVTEAFF. The CDR3 region has the DNA TGTGCCAGCAGCGGTAGGGGACAGGTGACTGAAGCTTTCTTT.

This chain links TRBV29-1 with TRBJ1-2; D gene uncertain. The V gene lost 2 bases and the J gene lost 4 bases, with 5 bases spanning the gap. The CDR3 runs 11 residues. From germline, CDR1 is SQVTM and CDR2 ANQGSEA. CDR3 region: CSVEKLYGYTF. The CDR3 DNA reads as TGCAGCGTTGAAAAGCTCTATGGCTACACCTTC.

V and J are TRBV15 and TRBJ2-3; 8 nucleotides agree with TRBD1. Germline V lookup: CDR1 LNHNV, CDR2 YYDKDF (reference sequence). Losses at the gene ends were 6 bases for V and 3 bases for J; bases not matched to a gene: 5. The CDR3 is made up of 14 amino acids. For the CDR3, the DNA is TGTGCCACCAGACATGGACAGGGTACAGATACGCAGTATTTT. Translated: CATRHGQGTDTQYF.

CDR3 nucleotide sequence: TGTGCCAGCAGCTTAGTGGGGACGGCGATGAACACTGAAGCTTTCTTT. Translated: CASSLVGTAMNTEAFF. The genes are TRBV7-2 and TRBJ1-1; TRBD1 is a possible D gene (5 bases). V lost 1 base to trimming and J lost 0 bases, with 12 bases between them. The CDR3 consists of 16 residues. CDR1 is SGHTA and CDR2 is FQGNSA in the germline V gene.

The chain has TRBV7-2 and TRBJ2-5, with 10 bases identical to TRBD1. Germline CDR1 SGHTA, CDR2 FQGNSA. J lost 4 bases, V lost 1 base, and 0 bases had no gene match. The CDR3 runs 14 residues. The CDR3 region has the DNA TGTGCCAGCAGCTTAGGACAGGGGGCAGAGACCCAGTACTTC. It yields the protein CASSLGQGAETQYF.